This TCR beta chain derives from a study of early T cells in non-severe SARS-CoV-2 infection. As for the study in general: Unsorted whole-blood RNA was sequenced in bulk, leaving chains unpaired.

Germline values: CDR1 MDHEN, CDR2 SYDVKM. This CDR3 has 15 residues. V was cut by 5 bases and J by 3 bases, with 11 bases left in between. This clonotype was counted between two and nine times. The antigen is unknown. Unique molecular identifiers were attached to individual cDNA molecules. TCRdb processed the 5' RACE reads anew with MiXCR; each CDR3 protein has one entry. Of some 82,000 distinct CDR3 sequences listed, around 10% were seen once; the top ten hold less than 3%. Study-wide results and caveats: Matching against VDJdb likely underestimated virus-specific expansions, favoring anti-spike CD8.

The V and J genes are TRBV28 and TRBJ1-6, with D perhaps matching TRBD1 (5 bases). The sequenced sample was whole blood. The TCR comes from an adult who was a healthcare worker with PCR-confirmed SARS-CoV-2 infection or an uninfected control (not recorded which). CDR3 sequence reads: CASSPPRVYNSPLHF. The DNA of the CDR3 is TGTGCCAGCAGTCCCCCCAGGGTCTATAATTCACCCCTCCACTTT.